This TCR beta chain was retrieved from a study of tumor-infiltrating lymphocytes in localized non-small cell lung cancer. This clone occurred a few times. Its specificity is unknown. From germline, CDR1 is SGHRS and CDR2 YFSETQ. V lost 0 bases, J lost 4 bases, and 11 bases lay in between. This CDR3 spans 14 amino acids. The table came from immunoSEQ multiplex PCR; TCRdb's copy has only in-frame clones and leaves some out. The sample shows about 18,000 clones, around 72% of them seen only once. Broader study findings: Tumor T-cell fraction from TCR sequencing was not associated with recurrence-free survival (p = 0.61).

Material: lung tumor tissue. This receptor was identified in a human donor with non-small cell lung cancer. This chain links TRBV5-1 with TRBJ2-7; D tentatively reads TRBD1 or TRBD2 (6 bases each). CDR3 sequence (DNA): TGCGCCAGCAGCTTGGGGGGGGCGTTTTACGAGCAGTACTTC. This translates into CASSLGGAFYEQYF.